The entry below describes one T cell receptor (beta chain). From germline, CDR1 is MNHEY and CDR2 SVGAGI. The CDR3 spans 13 residues. V shed 2 bases and J shed 5 bases, with 9 bases lying between them. This entry is derived from a study of blood T cell repertoires in COVID-19. Overall study context: PBMCs, B-cell-depleted T cells, or T cells provided the cDNA or gDNA that made up the material.

Followed longitudinally, the Seattle patients had been enrolled during active infection. Per the study methods: Scientists estimated how many nucleated cells there were by amplifying reference gene primers. Assay: immunoSEQ multiplex PCR; the TCRdb copy retains only in-frame clones and omits some. V, J and clone size derive from that table, while D and trimming were established from the DNA sequence. The sample gives 300,000 to 400,000 clones, about 86% of which show up once; roughly 6.6% is in the top ten. The sequence came from a woman aged 60-70 years with COVID-19, enrolled during active disease. The chain combines TRBV6-5 with TRBJ2-5; D ambiguous. The sequencing input was peripheral blood. CDR3 protein: CASSYGTPETQYF. The CDR3 DNA is TGTGCCAGCAGTTACGGCACCCCTGAGACCCAGTACTTC.